This TCR beta chain was identified during a study of shared clonotypes between healthy human individuals. Study as a whole: Aged between 18 and 49, the donors were a couple of women and three men.

Deep was the level used in running the assay. The repertoire was sequenced with immunoSEQ multiplex PCR; TCRdb's copy has only in-frame clones and lacks some. Altogether around 2,000,000 clones are present, 90% to 95% being singletons, with the ten largest covering around 0.13%. The V and J ends lost 0 bases and 3 bases respectively, with 7 bases between them. The CDR3 is 13 amino acids. Germline V gene lookup returns CDR1 SGHRS and CDR2 YFSETQ. On this clone: The same CDR3 can be traced to other DNA sequences in this sample.

This rearrangement joins TRBV5-1 to TRBJ2-7, with D unclear. The receptor comes from a man aged 18-30 years in good health. Sequencing was carried out using naive CD4+ T cells sorted from blood. Described subset: CD45RA+ positively selected. The CDR3 reads CASSLDGGYEQYF. The CDR3 DNA sequence: TGCGCCAGCAGCTTGGATGGCGGCTACGAGCAGTACTTC.